This T cell receptor beta chain was retrieved from a study of OX40 agonist ivuxolimab in advanced cancers. Background on the study: Ivuxolimab, an antibody that agonizes OX40 (CD134), was administered to the patients. Ivuxolimab was delivered to patients intravenously every 2 weeks at doses spanning 0.01 to 10 mg/kg.

Data came from immunoSEQ multiplex PCR; TCRdb stores just in-frame clones and leaves some out. The table includes 15,000 to 20,000 clones, 85% to 90% detected once. The sequence derives from an adult with an advanced solid tumor such as melanoma, head and neck, liver or kidney cancer. The sample in question was CD4+ or CD8+ T cells sorted from blood, obtained in a trial of the OX40 agonist ivuxolimab.

The CDR3 loop reads CASSLAAGKEQFF. As DNA, the CDR3 is TGTGCCAGCAGCTTGGCCGCGGGGAAGGAGCAGTTCTTC. This sequence joins TRBV5-6 and TRBJ2-1; D is perhaps TRBD2 (6 bases). V was trimmed by 0 bases and J by 10 bases, leaving 11 bases between them. CDR3 length equals 13 residues. The germline gives CDR1 SGHDT, CDR2 YYEEEE.